This TCR beta chain was retrieved from a study of Graves' ophthalmopathy and Graves' hyperthyroidism (dated by TCRdb to 2016 to 2019). For context, the study as a whole: Hyperthyroidism was defined as stable when no progression to ophthalmopathy occurred within 18 months of follow-up. The study used signatures of the TCR beta repertoire to tell Graves' ophthalmopathy apart from Graves' hyperthyroidism and to predict which patients would progress to ophthalmopathy. In total, around 130 blood samples were TCR-sequenced: approximately 42 ophthalmopathy, some 72 hyperthyroidism and roughly 17 hyperthyroidism-to-ophthalmopathy patients. To explore V-J signatures distinguishing ophthalmopathy from hyperthyroidism, a discovery set of approximately 100 patients (fewer than 45 ophthalmopathy, 55 to 60 stable hyperthyroidism) was enrolled. For independent validation, a separate cohort was made up of some 18 hyperthyroidism patients plus 17 patients who later progressed from hyperthyroidism to ophthalmopathy. In roughly 6 hyperthyroidism patients, the T-cell repertoires found in thyroid tissue were compared with those found in blood. Following sampling, methimazole starting at 30 mg daily was administered to hyperthyroidism patients, and high-dose intravenous methylprednisolone was administered to ophthalmopathy patients.

Study-wide conclusions, independent of this receptor: In validation, the model predicted ophthalmopathy progression with about 70% sensitivity and roughly 72% specificity; fewer than 15 predicted patients were CT-confirmed with GO in a median of about 6.1 months. In cross-validation, the 13-signature model distinguished ophthalmopathy from stable hyperthyroidism with about 90% sensitivity and roughly 81% specificity, while in the test set the corresponding values were roughly 80% and 75%. Most expanded thyroid clonotypes with a frequency above 0.001 also appeared in blood, which suggests that blood repertoires may reflect the immune response in the thyroid. Sample size was not statistically predetermined, and group allocation was not concealed from the investigators.

The hyperthyroidism patients were 18 to 65 years old and newly diagnosed, with a disease duration of less than 2 months. Anyone with other autoimmune diseases, uncontrolled infections, pregnancy or lactation was excluded from the study. Diagnosis relied on clinical symptoms, serum thyroxine, TRAb, thyroid ultrasound and orbital computed tomography. Total RNA was extracted with Trizol reagent and quality-checked on an Agilent 2100 Bioanalyzer. Concerning this clonotype itself: Its antigen is still unknown. An end of the junction does not agree with germline; a read error may underlie this.

Via the germline V gene, CDR1 is ENHRY and CDR2 SYGVKD. Including the terminal cysteine and phenylalanine, the CDR3 comprises 16 residues. The retained sequence is limited to the CDR3, 48 bases, with the frame set at the first base. TCR beta CDR3 regions were amplified from RNA transcripts for repertoire sequencing. A first-round RT-PCR used HTBI primers with the Qiagen OneStep RT-PCR kit, followed by a second-round multiplex PCR, size selection and purification. Sequencing of the libraries was carried out on an Illumina HiSeq2000 in paired-end mode with 100 bp reads. The source study handled its data this way. SOAPnuke was used for read processing, and reads with adapters, uncalled bases, a mean Phred below 15, or no exact constant-primer or identifier match were discarded. COPE v1.2.5 was used to merge high-quality paired reads. Each unique nucleotide sequence was defined as a clonotype, and clonotypes were aligned to IMGT TRB V, D and J references with MiTCR v1.1. Only V-J combinations with frequency above 0.0001 were analysed, covering approximately 99% of repertoires. A TCR clonal expansion and chaos score per V-J combination was defined as the ratio of F50 clonal expansion to chaos observed in the TCRdist matrix. Features were reduced by Welch's t-statistics and random forest to around 14 V-J combinations, which fed a naive Bayes classifier. Thyroid-blood repertoire similarity was quantified with the Morisita-Horn index. TCRdb passed the public sequencing reads through fastp at Q25 and MiXCR, retaining productive beta sequences. Duplicate CDR3 protein sequences are folded into a single record with the most common DNA and genes. The V and J calls here are based on TCRdb, not the publication. A total of about 1.1 million distinct CDR3 sequences appear in this sample, less than 45% of them only once. The top ten clonotypes cover 11% of the sample.

Input material: peripheral blood or thyroid tissue (not recorded which). This receptor was taken from an adult man with Graves' hyperthyroidism. The chain is assembled from TRBV10-3 and TRBJ1-2, and 8 junctional nucleotides match TRBD1. The nucleotides are TGTGCCAGCAGTTACTCCGACAGGGGCCTAAACTATGGCTACACCTTC. This is translated as CASSYSDRGLNYGYTF.